Shown below are 5 T cell receptor beta chains from a single sample sequenced in a study of T cell responses to AZD1222 COVID-19 vaccine. The data were produced by immunoSEQ multiplex PCR, yet TCRdb's version contains in-frame clones alone and is incomplete. Of some 150,000 clones listed, around 88% are singletons. The sequenced sample was peripheral blood, obtained on day 0 of AZD1222 vaccination. The receptors derive from an adult in good health.

The chain uses TRBV7-2 and TRBJ2-7, with unresolved D. V shed 1 base and J shed 5 bases, with 6 bases lying between them. CDR1 is SGHTA, CDR2 FQGNSA, per germline. The CDR3 consists of 12 residues. The DNA of the CDR3 is TGTGCCAGCAGCTTAGTAGCCCACGAGCAGTACTTC. Protein product: CASSLVAHEQYF.

The rearrangement joins TRBV19 to TRBJ2-1; TRBD2 agrees at 14 bases. The V gene end was trimmed by 5 bases and the J gene end by 8 bases; junction bases not matched to a gene: 2. CDR3 length equals 14 residues. Germline-derived CDR1 and CDR2 are LNHDA and SQIVND (reference sequence). The CDR3 here is CASSPGLAGDEQFF. The CDR3 DNA is TGTGCCAGTAGTCCGGGACTAGCGGGAGATGAGCAGTTCTTC.

The chain carries TRBV28 and TRBJ1-1, with D tentatively TRBD1 (5 bases). V was pared by 3 bases and J by 1 base, with 18 bases between. This CDR3 contains 17 residues. CDR1 is MDHEN, CDR2 SYDVKM, per germline. This CDR3 reads CASSLLIAGDGNTEAFF. The CDR3 coding sequence is TGTGCCAGCAGTTTGCTAATAGCGGGGGATGGGAACACTGAAGCTTTCTTT.

CDR3 DNA sequence: TGTGCCAGCAGCCATCGGACAGGGGTAATAGACACTGAAGCTTTCTTT. Its protein product is CASSHRTGVIDTEAFF. The chain combines TRBV14 with TRBJ1-1; 9 bases line up with TRBD1. CDR1 and CDR2 from the germline V gene are SGHDN and FVKESK. V shed 3 bases and J 3 bases; nucleotides not matched to a gene: 8. The CDR3 has 16 residues.

This chain joins TRBV4-3 and TRBJ2-2; D possibly uses TRBD1 or TRBD2 (6 bases each). Between the trimmed V and J ends, which lost 2 bases and 4 bases, there was a span of 14 bases. This CDR3 is 16 amino acids long. Germline assignment: CDR1 LGHNA and CDR2 YSLEER. For the CDR3, the DNA is TGCGCCAGCAGCCAATTTCGAGGGGGGCGCACCGGGGAGCTGTTTTTT. It is translated as CASSQFRGGRTGELFF.